A single sample gave rise to the 26 T cell receptor beta chains below, sequenced in a study of T cell repertoires in cytomegalovirus infection. TCRdb analysed the reads with MiXCR anew, one entry per CDR3 protein. The sample lists approximately 630,000 distinct CDR3 sequences, 20% to 25% occurring once. Material for sequencing was CD8+ T cells from PBMCs. The receptors were sampled from a human donor in good health (CMV status not recorded). Some clones in this sample may be carry-over from other donors' samples.

The sample holds many counts of this clonotype. This rearrangement joins TRBV11-2 to TRBJ2-1; TRBD1 agrees at 7 bases. V dropped 5 bases and J dropped 5; count of bases not matched to a gene: 18. The CDR3 is 18 residues long. Germline lookup yields CDR1 SGHAT and CDR2 FQNNGV. The CDR3 loop is CASSLGPGTEHYNNEQFF. The CDR3 coding sequence is TGTGCCAGCAGCCTTGGGCCCGGGACAGAGCATTATAACAATGAGCAGTTCTTC.

Remarks on this clonotype: The junction and the germline gene differ at one end; a read error may be behind it. The chain recombines TRBV29-1 with TRBJ1-1; D is undetermined. The V gene's germline CDR1 is SQVTM and CDR2 ANQGSEA. This CDR3 is 16 amino acids long. The CDR3 loop is CTTAKGGINGGTEAIF. CDR3 DNA: TGCACCACAGCCAAAGGAGGGATTAATGGAGGCACTGAAGCTATCTTT.

There are a few counts of this clonotype. The chain combines TRBV7-8 with TRBJ2-3; D is unresolved. CDR1 SGHVS and CDR2 FQNEAQ come from the germline V gene. The V and J ends lost 7 bases and 0 bases respectively, with 14 bases between them. The CDR3 is 15 amino acids. The CDR3 is CASTLGFTSTDTQYF. CDR3 in DNA: TGTGCCAGCACTTTGGGCTTTACTAGCACAGATACGCAGTATTTT.

The rearrangement links TRBV6-6 to TRBJ2-1; D unclear. V was trimmed by 5 bases and J by 0 bases, leaving 11 bases between them. Germline CDR1 and CDR2: MNHNY and SVGAGI (reference sequence). The CDR3 runs 15 residues. This CDR3 is CASSENKGSYNEQFF. DNA for the CDR3: TGTGCCAGCAGTGAGAACAAAGGCTCCTACAATGAGCAGTTCTTC.

This chain connects TRBV7-6 to TRBJ2-7; D not resolved. Germline V gene sequence: CDR1 SGHVS, CDR2 FNYEAQ. The V and J ends lost 1 base and 4 bases respectively, with 17 bases between them. The CDR3 is made up of 16 amino acids. In DNA, the CDR3 is TGTGCCAGCAGCTTAGAGCCGTGGGCGCTGGGGTACGAGCAGTACGTC. Its translation is CASSLEPWALGYEQYV.

The genes are TRBV29-1 and TRBJ2-6; D is ambiguous. In germline, CDR1 is SQVTM, CDR2 ANQGSEA. V lost 6 bases to trimming and J lost 0 bases, with 18 bases between them. The CDR3 runs 17 residues. CDR3: CSVMNPFHDSGANVLTF. The CDR3 DNA is TGCAGCGTGATGAACCCTTTCCATGACTCTGGGGCCAACGTCCTGACTTTC.

This clonotype showed up just once. The V and J genes are TRBV24-1 and TRBJ2-1, with TRBD2 matching 8 bases. The germline CDR1 and CDR2 sequences are KGHDR and SFDVKD. This CDR3 has 16 amino acids. The ends lost 1 base at V and 6 bases at J; junction bases unmatched: 7. As DNA, the CDR3 is TGTGCCACCAGTGATTTAACGGGGGGGCTGGGCAATGAGCAGTTCTTC. It codes for CATSDLTGGLGNEQFF.

This chain links TRBV4-1 with TRBJ2-1; D could derive from TRBD1 or TRBD2 (5 bases each). V was clipped by 8 bases and J by 4 bases, with 12 bases between them. CDR3 length: 13 amino acids. Germline CDR1 MGHRA, CDR2 YSYEKL. CDR3 sequence reads: CASGASQYNEQFF. CDR3 sequence (DNA): TGCGCCAGCGGGGCTAGCCAATACAATGAGCAGTTCTTC.

The rearrangement joins TRBV29-1 to TRBJ2-1; the D gene is possibly TRBD1 (7 bases). The germline CDR1 and CDR2 sequences are SQVTM and ANQGSEA. The CDR3 contains 13 residues. V was trimmed by 6 bases and J by 7 bases, leaving 16 bases between them. The chain's CDR3 is CSVQYRGGNEQFF. Written as DNA, the CDR3 is TGCAGCGTACAGTACAGGGGAGGAAATGAGCAGTTCTTC.

This clonotype has a count of ten or more. The chain joins TRBV7-2 to TRBJ2-7, with no clear D. CDR3 length: 14 amino acids. V lost 1 base, J lost 5 bases, and 12 bases lay in between. From germline, CDR1 is SGHTA and CDR2 FQGNSA. CDR3 protein: CASSLEPLLDEQYV. For the CDR3, the DNA is TGTGCCAGCAGCTTAGAACCCCTGCTCGACGAGCAGTACGTC.

Of note for this clonotype: A read error is possible here, since a much larger clone lies one base away. The chain recombines TRBV12-3 or TRBV12-4 with TRBJ2-5; 8 nucleotides align to TRBD1. The CDR3 runs 14 residues. Losses at the gene ends were 6 bases for V and 2 bases for J; bases not matched to a gene: 5. DNA for the CDR3: TGTGCCAGCAGCTACGACAGGGGTCAAGAGACCCAGTACTTC. Translating gives CASSYDRGQETQYF.

V and J are TRBV10-3 and TRBJ1-1, with unresolved D. CDR1 and CDR2 (germline): ENHRY, SYGVKD. The V end lost 7 bases, the J end lost 0 bases, and 9 bases lay between the germline ends. The length of the CDR3 is 13 residues. CDR3 loop: CAITETMNTEAFF. The DNA of the CDR3 is TGTGCCATCACCGAGACAATGAACACTGAAGCTTTCTTT.

In this sample, this clonotype turned up a few times. The chain has TRBV2 and TRBJ2-2; TRBD1 aligns across 7 bases. The V gene's germline CDR1 is SNHLY and CDR2 FYNNEI. The CDR3 runs 18 residues. V lost 3 bases to trimming and J lost 2 bases; unmatched junction nucleotides: 12. CDR3 nucleotide sequence: TGTGCCAGCAGTGATCCTAAACCGGGACAGCGTAACACCGGGGAGCTGTTTTTT. It encodes CASSDPKPGQRNTGELFF.

The gene calls are TRBV29-1 and TRBJ2-7; TRBD1 might be the D (6 bases). Germline CDR1 reads SQVTM; CDR2 reads ANQGSEA. There are 14 residues in the CDR3. The V end was cut by 1 base, the J end by 2 bases, with 12 bases between. This CDR3 is CSVEGGDTAYEQYF. The CDR3 DNA is TGCAGCGTTGAAGGAGGGGACACCGCCTACGAGCAGTACTTC.

Many counts were recorded for this clonotype. Here the CDR3 omits its conserved ending phenylalanine or tryptophan, so a read error is the likely source. The DNA is left out, because the CDR3 cannot be placed on it with certainty; the CDR3 is given as TCRdb lists it. This rearrangement joins TRBV7-8 to TRBJ1-1; TRBD1, the table's D call, lacks a check against the DNA. The CDR3 extends over 13 residues, inclusive of both ends. The germline CDR1 and CDR2 sequences are SGHVS and FQNEAQ. CDR3 protein: CASSSRTRPLPRP.

This clonotype occurred many times. The chain employs TRBV20-1 and TRBJ2-3; 8 bases are shared with TRBD2. CDR1 and CDR2 (germline): DFQATT, SNEGSKA (reference sequence). Trimming at V came to 0 bases and at J to 0 bases, leaving 2 bases not matched to a gene. CDR3 length: 15 residues. The DNA for the CDR3 is TGCAGTGCTAGAGATGTAGCGGGGAGCACAGATACGCAGTATTTT. It encodes CSARDVAGSTDTQYF.

This clonotype was seen a handful of times. The J gene is TRBJ1-2, the V gene TRBV20-1; the D gene is possibly TRBD1 (6 bases). V was cut by 6 bases and J by 2 bases, with 19 bases left in between. The CDR3 is 15 amino acids. From germline, CDR1 is DFQATT and CDR2 SNEGSKA (reference sequence). CDR3 residues: CSAEGHLLRNYGYTF. CDR3 sequence (DNA): TGCAGTGCAGAGGGACACCTACTAAGAAACTATGGCTACACCTTC.

The chain is built from TRBV4-1 and TRBJ1-5, with a possible D match to TRBD1 (5 bases). CDR1 MGHRA and CDR2 YSYEKL come from the germline V gene. Deletions cut 4 bases from V and 7 bases from J, with 20 bases between. The CDR3 extends over 16 amino acids. CDR3 nucleotides: TGCGCCAGCAGCCCCCAGGCCGGGGCGCAGCACCAGCCCCAGCATTTT. Protein: CASSPQAGAQHQPQHF.

This chain joins TRBV7-6 and TRBJ2-1; TRBD1 or TRBD2 may be the D gene (5 bases each). The length of the CDR3 is 13 residues. Deletions cut 4 bases from V and 11 bases from J, with 15 bases between. Germline CDR1 reads SGHVS; CDR2 reads FNYEAQ. CDR3: CASSSSGAGKQFF. DNA for the CDR3: TGTGCCAGCAGCTCCAGCGGCGCAGGGAAGCAGTTCTTC.

V gene TRBV28 combines with J gene TRBJ2-1; 11 nucleotides align to TRBD2. V trimming: 7 bases; J trimming: 6 bases; junction bases outside the gene matches: 5. Germline V gene data show CDR1 as MDHEN and CDR2 as SYDVKM. The CDR3 sequence is 14 residues long. The DNA of the CDR3 is TGTGCCAGCATCGGGACTAGCGGACTCAATGAGCAGTTCTTC. Translated, it gives CASIGTSGLNEQFF.

The sample holds many counts of this clonotype. This sequence joins TRBV7-2 and TRBJ2-7; 11 bases agree with TRBD2. This CDR3 is 18 amino acids long. With V trimmed by 5 bases and J by 3 bases, 15 bases remained unmatched. CDR1 SGHTA and CDR2 FQGNSA come from the germline V gene. The CDR3 nucleotides are TGTGCCAGCAGCCGACGGCCGGCTAGCGGGGGGACCAACTACGAGCAGTACTTC. It is translated as CASSRRPASGGTNYEQYF. The full variable domain, its missing parts supplied by reference TRBV7-2 and TRBJ2-7, is GAGVSQSPSNKVTEKGKDVELRCDPISGHTALYWYRQSLGQGLEFLIYFQGNSAPDKSGLPSDRFSAERTGGSVSTLTIQRTQQEDSAVYLCASSRRPASGGTNYEQYFGPGTRLTVT.

This clonotype was seen more than once but under ten times. The chain carries TRBV9 and TRBJ1-1, with D unclear. This CDR3 contains 15 residues. V gave up 0 bases and J gave up 2 bases, with 11 bases separating them. In germline, CDR1 is SGDLS, CDR2 YYNGEE. CDR3 residues: CASSVGSGPNTEAFF. CDR3 nucleotide sequence: TGTGCCAGCAGCGTAGGGTCTGGGCCTAACACTGAAGCTTTCTTT. The complete variable domain, with remaining parts taken from reference TRBV9 and TRBJ1-1, reads DSGVTQTPKHLITATGQRVTLRCSPRSGDLSVYWYQQSLDQGLQFLIQYYNGEERAKGNILERFSAQQFPDLHSELNLSSLELGDSALYFCASSVGSGPNTEAFFGQGTRLTVV.

J is TRBJ1-5 and V is TRBV2; D uncertain. The germline V and J ends were trimmed by 8 bases and 1 base, with 12 bases remaining between them. This CDR3 contains 14 residues. The germline V gene has CDR1 SNHLY and CDR2 FYNNEI. CDR3 region: CASESTASNQPQHF. DNA for the CDR3: TGTGCCAGCGAGTCCACAGCCAGCAATCAGCCCCAGCATTTT.

The table lists this clonotype with many counts. The rearrangement uses TRBV7-2 and TRBJ2-7; 7 nucleotides align to TRBD1. Germline CDR1 and CDR2: SGHTA and FQGNSA. V shed 3 bases, J shed 0 bases, and the junction held 2 bases outside the gene matches. This CDR3 is built from 14 residues. CDR3 region: CASSFTGDSYEQYV. CDR3 DNA sequence: TGTGCCAGCAGCTTCACAGGGGACTCCTACGAGCAGTACGTC.

The chain couples TRBV10-3 to TRBJ1-5, with 9 bases matching TRBD1. In germline, CDR1 is ENHRY, CDR2 SYGVKD. J lost 6 bases, V lost 0 bases, and 3 bases had no gene match. This CDR3 region has 15 residues. As DNA, the CDR3 is TGTGCCATCAGTGAGTCCCGACAGGGGGGTCAGCCCCAGCATTTT. It is translated as CAISESRQGGQPQHF.

With regard to this clonotype: This may stem from a read error, because a much larger clone lies one nucleotide away. The chain carries TRBV5-5 and TRBJ2-2, with TRBD1 as a possible D gene (6 bases). CDR3 length: 13 residues. The germline V gene has CDR1 SGHKS and CDR2 YYEKEE (reference sequence). V was shortened by 0 bases and J by 6 bases, with 6 bases between the two germline ends. DNA of the CDR3: TGTGCCAGCAGCTTGGACAGGGCCGGGGAGCTGTTTTTT. Protein: CASSLDRAGELFF.